These 6 T cell receptor beta chains came from one sample sequenced in a study of blood T cell repertoires in COVID-19. TCRdb's table, derived via immunoSEQ multiplex PCR, lists solely in-frame clones and lacks some. The data contain some 69,000 clones, 75% to 80% of them singletons. Sequencing input: peripheral blood. These TCRs come from a human donor in a cohort sampled during active COVID-19.

The J gene is TRBJ2-5, the V gene TRBV5-1, with D hard to call. The CDR3 covers 13 residues. V was clipped by 1 base and J by 3 bases, with 7 bases between them. Germline V gives CDR1 SGHRS, CDR2 YFSETQ. CDR3 in DNA: TGCGCCAGCAGCTTGATAACAGAAGAGACCCAGTACTTC. Its translation: CASSLITEETQYF.

The genes are TRBV6-4 and TRBJ2-7; tentative D call: TRBD1 (5 bases). V was cut by 6 bases and J by 2 bases, with 17 bases left in between. CDR3 length: 15 amino acids. Germline V CDR1 and CDR2: MRHNA, SNTAGT. CDR3 residues: CASSPRQSAAYEQYF. CDR3 coding DNA: TGTGCCAGCAGCCCCCGACAGAGCGCAGCCTACGAGCAGTACTTC.

The genes are TRBV5-1 and TRBJ2-2, with 8 bases lining up with TRBD2. CDR1 is SGHRS, CDR2 YFSETQ, per germline. The CDR3 has 17 residues. V shed 3 bases and J 4 bases; nucleotides not matched to a gene: 11. CDR3 region: CASSSGTRSEFTGELFF. DNA of the CDR3: TGCGCCAGCAGCTCCGGGACTAGGTCCGAGTTCACCGGGGAGCTGTTTTTT.

This chain joins TRBV5-1 and TRBJ2-3; possibly TRBD1 for D (6 bases). CDR1 and CDR2 (germline): SGHRS, YFSETQ. Trimming cost V 3 bases and J 0 bases, with 11 bases left between them. The length of the CDR3 is 15 residues. CDR3 residues: CASSSTGLSTDTQYF. In nucleotides, the CDR3 is TGCGCCAGCAGCTCAACAGGGCTTAGCACAGATACGCAGTATTTT.

The chain uses TRBV27 and TRBJ2-5, with 9 bases matching TRBD2. This CDR3 comprises 15 residues. V shed 7 bases and J 4 bases; nucleotides not matched to a gene: 10. The V gene's germline CDR1 is MNHEY and CDR2 SMNVEV (reference sequence). The CDR3 DNA reads TGTGCCAGCAATTATGTAGCGGGAGCTCGAGAGACCCAGTACTTC. Translation: CASNYVAGARETQYF.

This clone was counted between two and nine times. The V call is TRBV4-2, the J call TRBJ2-7; the D gene is possibly TRBD2 (6 bases). Germline assignment: CDR1 LGHNA and CDR2 YNFKEQ. The length of the CDR3 is 16 residues. The V and J ends lost 0 bases and 3 bases respectively, with 15 bases between them. The CDR3 DNA is TGTGCCAGCAGCCAAGAAGACGGGGACTCGGTCTACGAGCAGTACTTC. This encodes CASSQEDGDSVYEQYF.